Given below is one TCR beta chain in context. Its antigen is not known. Trimming removed 6 bases at V and 4 bases at J, with 15 bases between. The germline CDR1 and CDR2 sequences are SGHAT and FQNNGV. This CDR3 comprises 15 residues. TCRdb fed the 5' RACE reads into MiXCR, producing one record per CDR3 protein. The repertoire includes approximately 220,000 distinct CDR3 sequences, around 9.6% of them detected once, and about 5% sits in the top ten. The entry originates in a study of identical twins. Findings and caveats of the study: Excess twin sharing in beta out-of-frame sequences was weaker. Fewer insertions characterized abundant cord blood beta clonotypes, whereas memory repertoires showed none. Zero-insertion analyses could be partly confounded by invariant MAIT and iNKT cells.

Healthy Caucasians, and only they, were the donors. This TCR derives from a woman aged 18-29 years in good health. The sample comprised memory (CD45RO+) T cells sorted from blood. J is TRBJ1-4 and V is TRBV11-2, with D unresolved. CDR3 bases: TGTGCCAGCAGTCACCACTATGTCGGTAATGAAAAACTGTTTTTT. The encoded protein is CASSHHYVGNEKLFF.